This is a list of T cell receptor beta chains from one sample in a study of shared clonotypes between healthy human individuals. Here immunoSEQ multiplex PCR was the method, and the copy in TCRdb shows in-frame clones only, minus some. Of more than 2 million clones in the sample, more than 90% were seen once. Sequenced material: naive CD4+ T cells sorted from blood. The receptors here all came from a man between 18 and 29 years old in good health. CDR3s include the opening cysteine and the closing phenylalanine or tryptophan. The D gene is left open where the match is weak. Size is stated for part of the rows, as once, few or many counts, or as a class when the clone is expanded.

-,TRBJ2-2,-,TRBV7-3,CASSLRTENTGELFF,TGTGCCAGCAGCTTACGGACTGAGAACACCGGGGAGCTGTTTTTT
-,TRBJ1-1,-,TRBV5-1,CASLGGTEAFF,TGCGCCAGCCTCGGGGGGACTGAAGCTTTCTTT
-,TRBJ1-2,-,TRBV6-5,CASSRGLNYGYTF,TGTGCCAGCAGCCGAGGACTAAACTATGGCTACACCTTC
TRBD1,TRBJ2-7,-,TRBV28,CASVPLDRKGEQYF,TGTGCCAGTGTCCCCCTGGACAGGAAGGGAGAGCAGTACTTC
-,TRBJ2-3,-,TRBV5-4,CASSPDRGAHTDTQYF,TGTGCCAGCAGCCCCGATAGGGGGGCTCACACAGATACGCAGTATTTT
-,TRBJ1-2,-,TRBV27,CASRGWGGYTF,TGTGCCAGCAGAGGGTGGGGTGGCTACACCTTC
-,TRBJ1-5,-,TRBV5-1,CASSLDVRGNQPQHF,TGCGCCAGCAGCTTGGACGTGAGAGGCAATCAGCCCCAGCATTTT
TRBD1,TRBJ1-2,-,TRBV18,CASSRPGQGDYGYTF,TGTGCCAGCTCACGTCCGGGACAGGGAGACTATGGCTACACCTTC
TRBD1,TRBJ1-1,-,TRBV18,CASSPGTDTEAFF,TGTGCCAGCTCACCCGGGACAGACACTGAAGCTTTCTTT
TRBD1,TRBJ2-7,-,TRBV7-9,CASSYLTGARIDEQYF,TGTGCCAGCAGCTACCTAACAGGGGCTAGGATCGACGAGCAGTACTTC
TRBD2,TRBJ2-1,-,TRBV7-9,CASSFQAGTSYNEQFF,TGTGCCAGCAGCTTCCAAGCGGGAACCTCCTACAATGAGCAGTTCTTC
TRBD1,TRBJ2-3,-,TRBV30,CAWSLQGARDTQYF,TGTGCCTGGAGTCTCCAGGGGGCCAGGGATACGCAGTATTTT
-,TRBJ2-2,-,TRBV10-3,CAISDGFRGLGRNTGELFF,TGTGCCATCAGTGATGGATTTAGGGGTCTGGGGAGGAACACCGGGGAGCTGTTTTTT
TRBD1,TRBJ1-4,-,TRBV4-1,CASSRGQERANEKLFF,TGCGCCAGCAGCCGCGGACAGGAGAGGGCTAATGAAAAACTGTTTTTT
-,TRBJ2-7,-,TRBV11-2,CASSPSGQGSYATYEQYF,TGTGCCAGCAGCCCTAGCGGACAGGGATCATATGCTACCTACGAGCAGTACTTC
TRBD2,TRBJ2-1,-,TRBV4-3,CASSQVSSGAYNEQFF,TGCGCCAGCAGCCAAGTTTCTAGCGGGGCCTACAATGAGCAGTTCTTC
-,TRBJ2-5,-,TRBV7-2,CASSLGPGETQYF,TGTGCCAGCAGCTTAGGTCCAGGAGAGACCCAGTACTTC
-,TRBJ1-2,few,TRBV23-1,CASPHGEGGYTF,TGCGCCAGCCCTCACGGCGAAGGGGGCTACACCTTC
-,TRBJ2-7,-,TRBV18,CASSPGTGLYEQYF,TGTGCCAGCTCCCCAGGAACCGGACTCTACGAGCAGTACTTC
-,TRBJ2-3,-,TRBV4-1,CASSGNQGRDTQYF,TGCGCCAGCAGCGGGAACCAGGGGAGGGATACGCAGTATTTT
TRBD1,TRBJ2-2,-,TRBV7-9,CASSLGTGMPGELFF,TGTGCCAGCAGCTTAGGGACAGGGATGCCCGGGGAGCTGTTTTTT
TRBD1,TRBJ2-2,-,TRBV5-4,CASRRDRTTGELFF,TGTGCCAGCAGACGGGACAGGACCACCGGGGAGCTGTTTTTT
TRBD2,TRBJ2-3,-,TRBV4-3,CASSQEASGRKDTQYF,TGCGCCAGCAGCCAAGAAGCCAGCGGGAGGAAAGATACGCAGTATTTT
-,TRBJ1-1,once,TRBV5-4,CASSFIGRDTEAFF,TGTGCCAGCAGTTTTATAGGGCGGGACACTGAAGCTTTCTTT
TRBD2,TRBJ2-5,-,TRBV7-3,CASSSGVSETQYF,TGTGCCAGCAGTAGCGGGGTATCAGAGACCCAGTACTTC
TRBD1,TRBJ1-1,-,TRBV19,CASLGQGNTEAFF,TGTGCCAGCCTCGGACAGGGGAACACTGAAGCTTTCTTT
TRBD1,TRBJ2-7,-,TRBV25-1,CASSLTDRGLEQYF,TGTGCCAGCAGTTTAACGGACAGGGGGCTTGAGCAGTACTTC
-,TRBJ2-7,-,TRBV28,CASWGIAPSYEQYF,TGTGCCAGCTGGGGAATAGCCCCCTCCTACGAGCAGTACTTC
-,TRBJ1-2,-,TRBV2,CASIGPLNYGYTF,TGTGCCAGCATAGGGCCCTTGAACTATGGCTACACCTTC
-,TRBJ1-2,few,TRBV7-9,CASSSGQYGYTF,TGTGCCAGCAGCTCCGGACAGTATGGCTACACCTTC
-,TRBJ1-1,-,TRBV6-1,CASSWEGAFF,TGTGCCAGCAGCTGGGAAGGAGCTTTCTTT
-,TRBJ2-1,-,TRBV11-2,CASSSPRGGPNNEQFF,TGTGCCAGCAGCTCCCCGAGGGGGGGTCCTAACAATGAGCAGTTCTTC
-,TRBJ1-2,-,TRBV28,CASSSVPEANYGYTF,TGTGCCAGCAGTTCGGTGCCAGAAGCTAACTATGGCTACACCTTC
-,TRBJ1-5,-,TRBV10-3,CATGYQLGVANQPQHF,TGTGCCACCGGGTATCAGCTCGGGGTGGCCAATCAGCCCCAGCATTTT
-,TRBJ1-6,few,TRBV19,CASKRKDSYNSPLHF,TGTGCCAGTAAGCGGAAAGACTCCTATAATTCACCCCTCCACTTT
-,TRBJ2-3,-,TRBV18,CASGGSTDTQYF,TGTGCCAGCGGCGGGAGCACAGATACGCAGTATTTT
TRBD2,TRBJ2-7,-,TRBV28,CASTAAGVSYEQYF,TGTGCCAGCACCGCAGCGGGGGTCTCCTACGAGCAGTACTTC
-,TRBJ1-3,-,TRBV23-1,CASSQESPFVRRNTIYF,TGCGCCAGCAGCCAGGAAAGTCCCTTCGTGCGGAGAAACACCATATATTTT
TRBD1,TRBJ1-2,-,TRBV5-1,CASSLDGQGASYGYTF,TGCGCCAGCAGCTTGGACGGACAGGGGGCTTCCTATGGCTACACCTTC
TRBD1,TRBJ2-5,-,TRBV18,CASSPDREGTQYF,TGTGCCAGCTCACCCGACAGGGAAGGGACCCAGTACTTC
TRBD2,TRBJ2-3,-,TRBV7-2,CASGDYVSTDTQYF,TGTGCCAGCGGGGACTACGTTAGCACAGATACGCAGTATTTT
-,TRBJ2-7,-,TRBV11-2,CASSPQGKSYEQYF,TGTGCCAGCAGCCCCCAAGGGAAATCCTACGAGCAGTACTTC
-,TRBJ1-5,-,TRBV4-2,CASTRTAGDQPQHF,TGTGCCAGCACCCGCACGGCAGGCGATCAGCCCCAGCATTTT
-,TRBJ2-3,-,TRBV11-2,CASSLDGRVTDTQYF,TGTGCCAGCAGCTTAGATGGAAGGGTGACAGATACGCAGTATTTT
-,TRBJ2-7,-,TRBV5-1,CASSLREGDEQYF,TGCGCCAGCAGCTTGAGAGAGGGTGACGAGCAGTACTTC
-,TRBJ2-7,once,TRBV5-1,CASSLGSLNYEQYF,TGCGCCAGCAGCTTGGGCAGTCTAAACTACGAGCAGTACTTC
-,TRBJ1-2,-,TRBV19,CASSIIGGFSNYGYTF,TGTGCCAGTAGTATCATCGGCGGCTTCTCTAACTATGGCTACACCTTC
-,TRBJ1-2,-,TRBV7-9,CAISSPLMSGYTF,TGTGCCATTTCGTCCCCTTTAATGAGTGGCTACACCTTC
-,TRBJ1-1,-,TRBV7-3,CASSLKANTEAFF,TGTGCCAGCAGCTTAAAGGCAAACACTGAAGCTTTCTTT
-,TRBJ1-5,-,TRBV2,CASSESDYSNQPQHF,TGTGCCAGCAGTGAATCAGACTATAGCAATCAGCCCCAGCATTTT
TRBD1,TRBJ2-3,-,TRBV7-9,CASSSSGTATDTQYF,TGTGCCAGCAGCTCTTCGGGGACAGCCACAGATACGCAGTATTTT
TRBD2,TRBJ2-1,-,TRBV30,CAWSVRGSGGLNEQFF,TGTGCCTGGAGTGTACGTGGTAGCGGGGGGCTCAATGAGCAGTTCTTC
-,TRBJ2-1,-,TRBV11-2,CASSQGGNEQFF,TGTGCCAGCAGCCAGGGGGGTAATGAGCAGTTCTTC
-,TRBJ1-2,-,TRBV6-5,CASSYRARYGYTF,TGTGCCAGCAGTTACAGGGCTCGCTATGGCTACACCTTC
-,TRBJ2-2,-,TRBV7-2,CASSLSWEAGELFF,TGTGCCAGCAGCTTGAGTTGGGAGGCCGGGGAGCTGTTTTTT
TRBD2,TRBJ2-1,-,TRBV12-5,CASGLVLAGVVSHEQFF,TGTGCTAGTGGTTTGGTCCTAGCGGGAGTAGTTAGTCATGAGCAGTTCTTC
TRBD2,TRBJ2-3,-,TRBV18,CASSPRTSQTDTQYF,TGTGCCAGCTCACCCCGGACTAGCCAGACAGATACGCAGTATTTT